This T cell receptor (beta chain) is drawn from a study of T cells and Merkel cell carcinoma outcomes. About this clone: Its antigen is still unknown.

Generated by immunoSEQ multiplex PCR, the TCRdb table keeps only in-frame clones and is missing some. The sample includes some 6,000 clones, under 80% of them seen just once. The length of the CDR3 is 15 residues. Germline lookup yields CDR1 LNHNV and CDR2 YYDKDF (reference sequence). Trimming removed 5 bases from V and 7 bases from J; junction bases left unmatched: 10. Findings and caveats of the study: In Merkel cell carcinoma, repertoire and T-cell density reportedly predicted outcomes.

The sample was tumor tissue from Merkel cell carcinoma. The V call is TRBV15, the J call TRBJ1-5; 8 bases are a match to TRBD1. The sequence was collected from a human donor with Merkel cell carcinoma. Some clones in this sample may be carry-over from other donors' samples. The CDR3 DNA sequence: TGTGCCACCAGCCCTGACAGGGGATCGCAGCAGCCCCAGCATTTT. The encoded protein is CATSPDRGSQQPQHF.